The subject of this entry is one T cell receptor beta chain. Original methodology: Amplifying reference gene primers gave estimates of nucleated cell counts. Only in-frame clones appear in the TCRdb table, and some are missing; sequencing was by immunoSEQ multiplex PCR. Clone size and V and J calls were adopted from that table, with D and trimming inferred from the DNA. The profile shows approximately 300,000 clones, around 83% of them singletons. This specimen belongs to a study of blood T cell repertoires in COVID-19. Study summary: Acute-phase and convalescent COVID-19 samples originated in the United States, Italy and Spain. PBMCs, B-cell-depleted T cells, or T cells provided the cDNA or gDNA that made up the material.

Germline-derived CDR1 and CDR2 are SGHNT and YYREEE (reference sequence). The CDR3 spans 18 residues. Trimming cost V 3 bases and J 0 bases, with 16 bases left between them. The sequence was obtained from a woman in her forties or fifties with acute or convalescent COVID-19. Sequencing was performed on peripheral blood. The chain employs TRBV5-4 and TRBJ2-6; possibly TRBD2 for D (6 bases). The CDR3 region is CASSSSHKRASGANVLTF. The DNA for the CDR3 is TGTGCCAGCAGCTCCTCTCATAAGCGGGCCTCTGGGGCCAACGTCCTGACTTTC.